The 4 T cell receptor beta chains in this list originate from one sample, sequenced in a study of cytomegalovirus exposure and HLA in healthy donors. Libraries were prepared by immunoSEQ multiplex PCR; TCRdb keeps only in-frame clonotypes and omits some of them. The table has roughly 120,000 clones, 90% to 95% seen once. Sequenced material: PBMCs. The receptor source for this set is a woman aged 18-29 years in good health and CMV-seronegative.

The chain links TRBV28 to TRBJ1-5; weak D call: TRBD1 (5 bases). The CDR3 sequence is 15 residues long. Germline V gene lookup returns CDR1 MDHEN and CDR2 SYDVKM. The germline V and J ends were trimmed by 7 bases and 7 bases, with 20 bases remaining between them. CDR3 protein: CASTPGWGREQPQHF. CDR3 nucleotides: TGTGCCAGCACTCCCGGATGGGGGAGGGAACAGCCCCAGCATTTT.

The rearrangement joins TRBV4-2 to TRBJ2-7; weak D call: TRBD2 (5 bases). The V and J ends lost 0 bases and 3 bases respectively, with 9 bases between them. The CDR3 has 14 amino acids. CDR1 and CDR2 (germline): LGHNA, YNFKEQ. CDR3 loop: CASSQDPLGYEQYF. The CDR3 DNA sequence: TGTGCCAGCAGCCAAGATCCACTAGGCTACGAGCAGTACTTC.

The chain combines TRBV27 with TRBJ2-1; 14 bases map to TRBD2. Trimming at V came to 4 bases and at J to 1 base, leaving 3 bases not matched to a gene. CDR3 length equals 17 residues. The germline gives CDR1 MNHEY, CDR2 SMNVEV (reference sequence). This CDR3 reads CASSSRLAGGSYNEQFF. CDR3 bases: TGTGCCAGCAGTTCCAGACTAGCGGGAGGGTCCTACAATGAGCAGTTCTTC.

The chain couples TRBV5-5 to TRBJ1-6, with 8 bases fitting TRBD1. The CDR3 loop spans 14 amino acids. The V gene's germline CDR1 is SGHKS and CDR2 YYEKEE (reference sequence). Trimming took 4 bases from V and 14 from J; bases not matched to a gene: 11. As DNA, the CDR3 is TGTGCCAGCAGCCTAGGACAGGGTCACGATTCCCTCCACTTT. Translating gives CASSLGQGHDSLHF.